The 20 T cell receptor beta chains below all came from one sample that was sequenced in a study of neurological immune-mediated disorders. Time point reported: longitudinal time-point 1 (baseline). TCRdb reprocessed the 5' RACE reads via MiXCR and lists one record per CDR3 protein. The table records some 71,000 distinct CDR3 sequences, 10% of them present only once. The specimen sequenced was PBMCs. The receptor source for this set is a young man in good health.

As to this clonotype: A much more abundant neighbour one base away suggests this may be a read error. The CDR3 DNA sequence: TGTGCCAGTAGTGCGCAAGTCATCACCGGGGAGCTGTTTTTT. It translates to CASSAQVITGELFF. J is TRBJ2-2 and V is TRBV19, with D uncertain. Trimming left V 5 bases short and J 4 bases short, with 11 bases between. CDR1 and CDR2 from the germline V gene are LNHDA and SQIVND (reference sequence). The CDR3 loop spans 14 amino acids.

This clonotype has ten or more counts. V usage is TRBV5-1 and J usage is TRBJ2-7; D ambiguous. This CDR3 is built from 13 residues. Germline values: CDR1 SGHRS, CDR2 YFSETQ. The V end lost 2 bases, the J end lost 2 bases, and 8 bases lay between the germline ends. CDR3 in amino acids: CASSFERAYEQYF. The CDR3, as DNA: TGCGCCAGCAGCTTTGAGCGAGCCTACGAGCAGTACTTC.

The chain couples TRBV4-1 to TRBJ2-5; 9 bases align to TRBD2. Germline CDR1 MGHRA, CDR2 YSYEKL. Trimming at V came to 0 bases and at J to 4 bases, leaving 15 bases not matched to a gene. The CDR3 runs 19 residues. The CDR3: CASSQESRSVAGELETQYF. In DNA form, the CDR3 reads TGCGCCAGCAGCCAAGAGTCTAGGAGCGTAGCGGGAGAGTTAGAGACCCAGTACTTC.

This clonotype was picked up a small number of times. The chain carries TRBV10-3 and TRBJ2-3, with D perhaps matching TRBD2 (5 bases). The CDR3 consists of 13 residues. Trimming pared 8 bases from V and 0 bases from J, leaving 9 bases between. Germline CDR1 is ENHRY and CDR2 is SYGVKD. CDR3 in DNA: TGTGCCATCGAATCTAGCAGCACAGATACGCAGTATTTT. This codes for CAIESSSTDTQYF.

Regarding this clonotype: This clone may be a read error of a much larger clone one base away. V is TRBV2 and J is TRBJ2-1; possible D gene TRBD1, 6 bases. There are 12 residues in the CDR3. CDR1 is SNHLY and CDR2 is FYNNEI in the germline V gene. CDR3: CSSRNQGNEQFF. Written as DNA, the CDR3 is TGTTCCAGCAGGAACCAGGGGAATGAGCAGTTCTTC.

This clonotype was counted many times. The genes are TRBV20-1 and TRBJ1-4, with D perhaps TRBD1 (6 bases). Germline V lookup: CDR1 DFQATT, CDR2 SNEGSKA (reference sequence). The ends were cut back, 6 bases at V and 6 bases at J, with 14 bases in the middle. The CDR3 is 13 amino acids. This CDR3 reads CSAPGARYEKLFF. The CDR3 region has the DNA TGCAGTGCCCCAGGGGCCCGCTATGAAAAACTGTTTTTT.

This clonotype has ten or more counts. The genes are TRBV3-1 and TRBJ2-3; no reliable D call. The germline V gene has CDR1 LGHDT and CDR2 YNNKEL (reference sequence). The CDR3 covers 15 residues. V shed 1 base and J shed 2 bases, with 10 bases lying between them. CDR3 region: CASSQVQEVTDTQYF. Here the CDR3 DNA reads TGTGCCAGCAGCCAAGTCCAGGAAGTCACAGATACGCAGTATTTT.

This clonotype was found many times. DNA of the CDR3: TGCAGCGTCCTAGGGGTAGGAAACACCATATATTTT. Translating gives CSVLGVGNTIYF. This chain connects TRBV29-1 to TRBJ1-3; perhaps TRBD1 as D (5 bases). Germline V gene data show CDR1 as SQVTM and CDR2 as ANQGSEA. The CDR3 is made up of 12 amino acids. The ends were cut back, 6 bases at V and 4 bases at J, with 10 bases in the middle. Full variable domain (outside the CDR3, taken from reference TRBV29-1 and TRBJ1-3): SAVISQKPSRDICQRGTSLTIQCQVDSQVTMMFWYRQQPGQSLTLIATANQGSEATYESGFVIDKFPISRPNLTFSTLTVSNMSPEDSSIYLCSVLGVGNTIYFGEGSWLTVV.

This clonotype came up many times. This chain's CDR3 is CASEGQIYEQYF. The CDR3 region has the DNA TGTGCCAGCGAGGGACAGATCTACGAGCAGTACTTC. The chain combines TRBV6-2 or TRBV6-3 with TRBJ2-7, with 7 positions matching TRBD1. The CDR3 is 12 amino acids. J lost 3 bases, V lost 8 bases, and 4 bases had no gene match. Germline CDR1 is MNHEY and CDR2 is SVGEGT.

This clonotype was observed many times. The chain uses TRBV5-1 and TRBJ2-4; no definite D call. The CDR3 runs 13 residues. Trimming left V 0 bases short and J 6 bases short, with 7 bases between. The germline V gene has CDR1 SGHRS and CDR2 YFSETQ. CDR3 nucleotides: TGCGCCAGCAGCTTGGACAGCCGAAACATTCAGTACTTC. This gives the protein CASSLDSRNIQYF.

This clonotype was observed at least ten times. The chain employs TRBV6-1 and TRBJ2-2; TRBD2 matches 10 bases. This CDR3 has 16 amino acids. Germline CDR1 is MNHNS and CDR2 is SASEGT. V lost 2 bases and J lost 6; bases outside the gene matches: 6. The CDR3 bases are TGTGCCAGCAGTGAAACCCTAGCGGGAGTTGCCGGGGAGCTGTTTTTT. Translation: CASSETLAGVAGELFF.

The chain couples TRBV20-1 to TRBJ2-3; possibly TRBD1 or TRBD2 for D (6 bases each). Trimming cost V 3 bases and J 0 bases, with 10 bases left between them. The CDR3 sequence is 14 residues long. The germline CDR1 and CDR2 sequences are DFQATT and SNEGSKA (reference sequence). The CDR3 is CSASGGPSTDTQYF. The CDR3 DNA sequence: TGCAGTGCTAGCGGGGGCCCTAGCACAGATACGCAGTATTTT.

The chain has TRBV3-1 and TRBJ2-1, with 10 bases aligning to TRBD2. The CDR3 consists of 16 residues. After removal of 4 bases from V and 4 bases from J, the junction contained 7 bases not matched to a gene. From germline, CDR1 is LGHDT and CDR2 YNNKEL (reference sequence). The CDR3 DNA reads as TGTGCCAGCAGCCCGACCGGGACTAGCGTATACAATGAGCAGTTCTTC. Amino acids: CASSPTGTSVYNEQFF.

The sample holds many counts of this clonotype. V and J are TRBV20-1 and TRBJ1-2; D perhaps matches TRBD1 (5 bases). Trimming pared 6 bases from V and 2 bases from J, leaving 10 bases between. CDR3 length equals 12 residues. In germline, CDR1 is DFQATT, CDR2 SNEGSKA (reference sequence). The CDR3 is CSAEQENYGYTF. Here the CDR3 DNA reads TGCAGTGCCGAACAGGAGAACTATGGCTACACCTTC.

This clonotype was seen a few times. A much more abundant neighbour one base away suggests this may be a read error. The chain is built from TRBV28 and TRBJ2-3; D unclear. Germline assignment: CDR1 MDHEN and CDR2 SYDVKM. The CDR3 sequence is 16 residues long. Deletions cut 1 base from V and 2 bases from J, with 13 bases between. CDR3: CASSLSHWGNTDTQYF. The CDR3 nucleotides are TGTGCCAGCAGTTTATCCCACTGGGGTAACACAGATACGCAGTATTTT.

This clonotype was recorded at least ten times. V gene TRBV28 combines with J gene TRBJ2-2, with 13 bases identical to TRBD2. The CDR3 has 14 residues. Germline loops: CDR1 MDHEN, CDR2 SYDVKM. V was clipped by 10 bases and J by 7 bases; unmatched bases: 6. CDR3 sequence (DNA): TGTGCCATCACTAGCGGGAGGGCCGTCGGGGAGCTGTTTTTT. This codes for CAITSGRAVGELFF.

At least ten counts were recorded for this clonotype. This CDR3 reads CASSKSGTAVIEAFF. DNA for the CDR3: TGCGCCAGCAGCAAATCCGGGACGGCTGTAATTGAAGCTTTCTTT. The chain employs TRBV5-1 and TRBJ1-1; D is possibly TRBD1 (5 bases). The CDR3 length is 15 residues. V was cut by 4 bases and J by 7 bases, with 20 bases left in between. CDR1 and CDR2 from the germline V gene are SGHRS and YFSETQ.

The sample holds many counts of this clonotype. CDR3 amino acids: CASSLATGAEQYF. CDR3 nucleotide sequence: TGCGCCAGCAGCTTGGCAACAGGCGCGGAGCAGTACTTC. The gene calls are TRBV5-1 and TRBJ2-7; maybe TRBD1 (5 bases). V was clipped by 0 bases and J by 7 bases, with 11 bases between them. Germline CDR1 reads SGHRS; CDR2 reads YFSETQ. The CDR3 has 13 residues.

At least ten counts were recorded for this clonotype. The rearrangement joins TRBV5-4 to TRBJ2-2, with D possibly being TRBD1 (5 bases). V shed 4 bases and J shed 6 bases, with 13 bases lying between them. Germline V gene lookup returns CDR1 SGHNT and CDR2 YYREEE (reference sequence). CDR3 size: 14 residues. Here the CDR3 DNA reads TGTGCCAGCAGCCTAGGGGTGCCGGCCGGGGAGCTGTTTTTT. The encoded protein is CASSLGVPAGELFF. The full variable domain, completed using reference TRBV5-4 and TRBJ2-2, is ETGVTQSPTHLIKTRGQQVTLRCSSQSGHNTVSWYQQALGQGPQFIFQYYREEENGRGNFPPRFSGLQFPNYSSELNVNALELDDSALYLCASSLGVPAGELFFGEGSRLTVL.

This clonotype was seen many times. The chain is built from TRBV20-1 and TRBJ2-2; TRBD1 matches 9 bases. Trimming took 5 bases from V and 3 from J; bases not matched to a gene: 4. This CDR3 spans 14 amino acids. CDR1 and CDR2 (germline): DFQATT, SNEGSKA (reference sequence). The CDR3 spells CSAGQGPHTGELFF. The CDR3 DNA sequence: TGCAGTGCTGGACAGGGGCCCCACACCGGGGAGCTGTTTTTT.